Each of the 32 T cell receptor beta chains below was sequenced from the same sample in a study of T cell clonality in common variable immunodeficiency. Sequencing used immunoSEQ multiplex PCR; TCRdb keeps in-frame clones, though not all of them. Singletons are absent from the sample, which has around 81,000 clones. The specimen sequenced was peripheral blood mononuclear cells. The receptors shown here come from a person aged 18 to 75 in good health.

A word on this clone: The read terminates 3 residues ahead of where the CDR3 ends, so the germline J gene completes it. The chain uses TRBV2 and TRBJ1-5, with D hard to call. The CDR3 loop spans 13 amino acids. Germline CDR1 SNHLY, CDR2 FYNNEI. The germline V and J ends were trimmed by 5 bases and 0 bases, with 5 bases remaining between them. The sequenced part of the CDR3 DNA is TGTGCCAGCAGTCGGTTTAGCAATCAGCCC. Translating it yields CASSRFSNQP. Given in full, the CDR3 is CASSRFSNQPQHF. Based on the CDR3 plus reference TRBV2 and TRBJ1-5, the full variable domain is EPEVTQTPSHQVTQMGQEVILRCVPISNHLYFYWYRQILGQKVEFLVSFYNNEISEKSEIFDDQFSVERPDGSNFTLKIRSTKLEDSAMYFCASSRFSNQPQHFGDGTRLSIL.

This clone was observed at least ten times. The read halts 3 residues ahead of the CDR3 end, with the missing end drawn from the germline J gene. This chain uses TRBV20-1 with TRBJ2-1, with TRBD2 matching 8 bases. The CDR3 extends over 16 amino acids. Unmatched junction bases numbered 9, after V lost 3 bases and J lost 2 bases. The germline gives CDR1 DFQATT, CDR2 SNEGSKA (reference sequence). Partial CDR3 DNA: TGCAGTGCTAGGGGATATGATAGCGGGACCTACAATGAG. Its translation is CSARGYDSGTYNE. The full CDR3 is CSARGYDSGTYNEQFF.

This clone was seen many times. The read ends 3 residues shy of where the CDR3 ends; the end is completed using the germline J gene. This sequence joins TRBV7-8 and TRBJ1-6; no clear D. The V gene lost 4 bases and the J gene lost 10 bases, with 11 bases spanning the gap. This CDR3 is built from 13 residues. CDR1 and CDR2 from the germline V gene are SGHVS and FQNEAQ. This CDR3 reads CASSSPNGSPLHF. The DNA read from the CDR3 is TGTGCCAGCAGCTCGCCGAATGGCTCACCC.

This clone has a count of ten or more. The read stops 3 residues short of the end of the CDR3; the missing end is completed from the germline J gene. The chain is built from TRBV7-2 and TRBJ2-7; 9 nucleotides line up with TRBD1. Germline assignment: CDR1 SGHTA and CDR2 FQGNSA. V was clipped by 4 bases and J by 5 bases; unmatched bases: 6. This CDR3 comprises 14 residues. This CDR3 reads CASSSGTGFNEQYF. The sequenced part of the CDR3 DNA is TGTGCCAGCAGCTCCGGGACAGGGTTCAACGAG.

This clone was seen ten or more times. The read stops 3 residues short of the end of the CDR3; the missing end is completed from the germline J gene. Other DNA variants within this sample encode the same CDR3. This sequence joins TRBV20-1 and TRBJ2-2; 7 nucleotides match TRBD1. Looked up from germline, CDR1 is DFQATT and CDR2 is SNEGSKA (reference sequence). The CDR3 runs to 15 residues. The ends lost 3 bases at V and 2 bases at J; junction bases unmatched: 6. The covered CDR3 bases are TGCAGTGCTAGGGGGACAGAACTTAACACCGGGGAG. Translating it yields CSARGTELNTGE. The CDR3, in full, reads CSARGTELNTGELFF.

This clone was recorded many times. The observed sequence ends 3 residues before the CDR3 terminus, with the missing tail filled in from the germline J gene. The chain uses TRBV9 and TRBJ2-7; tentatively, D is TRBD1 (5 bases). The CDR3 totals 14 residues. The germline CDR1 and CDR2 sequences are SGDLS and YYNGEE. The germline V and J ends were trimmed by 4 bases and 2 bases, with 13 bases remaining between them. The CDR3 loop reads CASSRQMSTYEQYF. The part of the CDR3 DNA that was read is TGTGCCAGCAGCCGACAGATGTCTACCTACGAG. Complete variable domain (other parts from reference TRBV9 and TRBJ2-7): DSGVTQTPKHLITATGQRVTLRCSPRSGDLSVYWYQQSLDQGLQFLIQYYNGEERAKGNILERFSAQQFPDLHSELNLSSLELGDSALYFCASSRQMSTYEQYFGPGTRLTVT.

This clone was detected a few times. The CDR3 region is CASSDSSSGKVRAYEQYF. The DNA read from the CDR3 is TGTGCCAGCAGTGACTCGTCCAGCGGGAAGGTGAGGGCCTACGAG. This sequence joins TRBV6-4 and TRBJ2-7; 7 bases fit TRBD2. Sequencing ends 3 residues short of the CDR3 end; the germline J gene provides the rest. Germline CDR1 is MRHNA and CDR2 is SNTAGT. This CDR3 spans 18 amino acids. Germline trimming cut 0 bases from V and 2 bases from J; bases unmatched to any gene: 13.

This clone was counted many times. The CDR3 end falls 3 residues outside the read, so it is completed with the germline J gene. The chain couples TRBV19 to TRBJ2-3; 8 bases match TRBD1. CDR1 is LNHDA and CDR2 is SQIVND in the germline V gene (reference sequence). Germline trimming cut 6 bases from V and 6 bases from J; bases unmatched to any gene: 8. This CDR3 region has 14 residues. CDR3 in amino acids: CASREDRVGDTQYF. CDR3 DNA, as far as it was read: TGTGCCAGTAGGGAGGACAGGGTTGGTGATACG.

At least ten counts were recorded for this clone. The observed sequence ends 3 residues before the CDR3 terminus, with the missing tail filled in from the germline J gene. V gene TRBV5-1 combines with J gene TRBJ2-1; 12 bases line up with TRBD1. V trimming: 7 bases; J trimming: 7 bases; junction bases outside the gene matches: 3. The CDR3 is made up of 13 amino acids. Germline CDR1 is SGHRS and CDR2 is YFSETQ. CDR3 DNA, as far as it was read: TGCGCCAGCTCGGGACAGGGGGCGAATGAG. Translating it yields CASSGQGANE. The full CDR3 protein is CASSGQGANEQFF.

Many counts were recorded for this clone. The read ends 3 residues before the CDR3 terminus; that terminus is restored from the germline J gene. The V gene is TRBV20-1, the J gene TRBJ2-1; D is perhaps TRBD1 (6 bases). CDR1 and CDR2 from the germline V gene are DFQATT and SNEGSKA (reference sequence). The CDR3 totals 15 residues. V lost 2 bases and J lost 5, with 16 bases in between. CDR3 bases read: TGCAGTGCTAGACAGACAGGACGTCCCGACAATGAG. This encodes CSARQTGRPDNE. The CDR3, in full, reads CSARQTGRPDNEQFF.

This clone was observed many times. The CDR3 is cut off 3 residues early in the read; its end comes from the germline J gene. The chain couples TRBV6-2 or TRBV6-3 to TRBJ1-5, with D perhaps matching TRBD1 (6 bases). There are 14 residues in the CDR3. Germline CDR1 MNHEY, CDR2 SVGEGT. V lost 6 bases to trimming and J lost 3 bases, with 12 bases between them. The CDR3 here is CASSFDRNNQPQHF. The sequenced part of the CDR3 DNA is TGTGCCAGCAGCTTCGACAGGAACAATCAGCCC.

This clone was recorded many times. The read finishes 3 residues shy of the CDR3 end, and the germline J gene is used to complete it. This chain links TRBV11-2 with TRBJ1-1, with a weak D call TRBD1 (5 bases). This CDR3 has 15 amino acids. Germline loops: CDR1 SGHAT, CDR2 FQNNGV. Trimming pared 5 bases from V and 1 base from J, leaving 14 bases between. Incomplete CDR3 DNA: TGTGCCAGCAGCGCTGGAATCAGGGAGAACACTGAA. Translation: CASSAGIRENTE. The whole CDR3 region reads CASSAGIRENTEAFF.

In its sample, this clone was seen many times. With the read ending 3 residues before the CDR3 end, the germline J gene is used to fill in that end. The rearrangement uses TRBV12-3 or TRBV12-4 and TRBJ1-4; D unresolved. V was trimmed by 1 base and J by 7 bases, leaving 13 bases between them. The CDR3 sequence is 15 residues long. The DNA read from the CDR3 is TGTGCCAGCAGTTTAGGGTCGGGGAGCGGTGAAAAA. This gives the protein CASSLGSGSGEK. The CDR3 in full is CASSLGSGSGEKLFF.

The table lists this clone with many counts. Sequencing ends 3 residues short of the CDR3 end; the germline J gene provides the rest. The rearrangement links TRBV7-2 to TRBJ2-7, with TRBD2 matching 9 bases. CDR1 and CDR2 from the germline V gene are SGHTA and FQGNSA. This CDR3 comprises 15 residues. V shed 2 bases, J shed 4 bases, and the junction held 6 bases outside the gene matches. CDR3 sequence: CASSLSGGGVYEQYF. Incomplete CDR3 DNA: TGTGCCAGCAGCTTATCCGGCGGGGGGGTTTACGAG. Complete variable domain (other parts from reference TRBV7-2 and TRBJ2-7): GAGVSQSPSNKVTEKGKDVELRCDPISGHTALYWYRQSLGQGLEFLIYFQGNSAPDKSGLPSDRFSAERTGGSVSTLTIQRTQQEDSAVYLCASSLSGGGVYEQYFGPGTRLTVT.

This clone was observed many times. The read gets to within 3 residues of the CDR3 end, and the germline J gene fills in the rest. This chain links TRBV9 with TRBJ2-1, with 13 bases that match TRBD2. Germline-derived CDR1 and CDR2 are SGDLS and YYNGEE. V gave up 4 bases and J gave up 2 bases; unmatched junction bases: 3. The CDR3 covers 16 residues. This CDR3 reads CASSTGLAGAYNEQFF. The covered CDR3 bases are TGTGCCAGCAGCACCGGACTAGCGGGGGCCTACAATGAG.

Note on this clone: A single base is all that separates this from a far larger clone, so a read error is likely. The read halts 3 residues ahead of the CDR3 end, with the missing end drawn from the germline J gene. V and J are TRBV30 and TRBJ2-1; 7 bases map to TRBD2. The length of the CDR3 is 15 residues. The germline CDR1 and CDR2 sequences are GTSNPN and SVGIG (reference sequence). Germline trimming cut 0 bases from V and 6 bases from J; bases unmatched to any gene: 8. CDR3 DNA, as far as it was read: TGTGCCTGGAGTGTACGGGGGGACCTTTGCAATGAG. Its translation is CAWSVRGDLCNE. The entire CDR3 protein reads CAWSVRGDLCNEQFF.

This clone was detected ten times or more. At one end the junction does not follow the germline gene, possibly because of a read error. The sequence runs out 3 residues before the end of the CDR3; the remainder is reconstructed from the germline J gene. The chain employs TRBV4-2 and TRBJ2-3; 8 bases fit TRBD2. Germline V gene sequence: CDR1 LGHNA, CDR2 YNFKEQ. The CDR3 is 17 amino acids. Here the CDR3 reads CASSHQTRGGGTDTQYF. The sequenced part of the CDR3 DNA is TGCGCCAGCAGCCACCAGACTCGGGGGGGCGGGACAGATACG.

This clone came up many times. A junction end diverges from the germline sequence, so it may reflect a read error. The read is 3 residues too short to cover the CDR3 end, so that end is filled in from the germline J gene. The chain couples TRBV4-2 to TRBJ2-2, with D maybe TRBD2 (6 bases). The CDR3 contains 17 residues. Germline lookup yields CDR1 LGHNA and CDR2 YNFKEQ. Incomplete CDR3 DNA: TGCGCCAGCAGCCAAGAACTAGCTGCAGCGAACACCGGGGAG. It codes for CASSQELAAANTGE. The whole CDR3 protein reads CASSQELAAANTGELFF.

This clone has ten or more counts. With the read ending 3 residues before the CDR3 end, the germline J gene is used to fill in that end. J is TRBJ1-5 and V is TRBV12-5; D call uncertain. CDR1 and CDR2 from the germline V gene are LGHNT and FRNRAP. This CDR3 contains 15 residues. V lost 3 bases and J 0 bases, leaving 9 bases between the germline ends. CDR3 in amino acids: CASGFLTGSNQPQHF. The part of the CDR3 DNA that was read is TGTGCTAGTGGTTTCCTGACGGGTAGCAATCAGCCC.

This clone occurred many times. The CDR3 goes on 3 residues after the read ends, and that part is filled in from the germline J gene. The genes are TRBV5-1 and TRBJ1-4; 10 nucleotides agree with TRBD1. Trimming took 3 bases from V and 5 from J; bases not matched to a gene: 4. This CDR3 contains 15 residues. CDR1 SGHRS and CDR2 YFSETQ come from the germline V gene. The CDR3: CASSSRTGGNEKLFF. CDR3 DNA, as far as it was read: TGCGCCAGCAGCTCTAGGACAGGGGGAAATGAAAAA.

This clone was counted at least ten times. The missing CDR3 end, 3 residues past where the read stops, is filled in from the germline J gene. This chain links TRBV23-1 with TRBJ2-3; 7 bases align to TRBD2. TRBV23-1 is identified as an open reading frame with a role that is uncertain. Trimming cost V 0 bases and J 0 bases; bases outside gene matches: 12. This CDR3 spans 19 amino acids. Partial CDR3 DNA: TGCGCCAGCAGTCAATCGGTGGCCTACTTTAGCGGGAGCACAGATACG. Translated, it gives CASSQSVAYFSGSTDT. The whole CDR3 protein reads CASSQSVAYFSGSTDTQYF.

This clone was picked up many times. Here the CDR3 reads CASTTPGQGNTEAFF. The DNA read from the CDR3 is TGTGCCAGCACTACCCCGGGTCAGGGGAACACTGAA. The genes are TRBV6-2 or TRBV6-3 and TRBJ1-1; a weak D match, TRBD1 (5 bases). The CDR3 goes on 3 residues after the read ends, and that part is filled in from the germline J gene. V was trimmed by 7 bases and J by 1 base, leaving 16 bases between them. Germline loops: CDR1 MNHEY, CDR2 SVGEGT. There are 15 residues in the CDR3.

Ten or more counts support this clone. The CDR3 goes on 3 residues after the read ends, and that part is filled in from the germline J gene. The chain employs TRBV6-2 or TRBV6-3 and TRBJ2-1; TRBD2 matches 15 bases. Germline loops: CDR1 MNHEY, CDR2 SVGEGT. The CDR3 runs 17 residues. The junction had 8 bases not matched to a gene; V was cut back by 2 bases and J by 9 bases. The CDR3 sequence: CASSYGLGLAGGFEQFF. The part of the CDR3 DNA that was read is TGTGCCAGCAGTTACGGGCTGGGACTAGCGGGAGGATTTGAG.

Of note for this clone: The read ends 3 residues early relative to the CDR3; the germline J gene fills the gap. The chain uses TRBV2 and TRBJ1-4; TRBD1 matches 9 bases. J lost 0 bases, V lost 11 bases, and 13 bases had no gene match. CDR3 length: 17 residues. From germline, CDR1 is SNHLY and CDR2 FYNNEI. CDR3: CAGRDRVGEATNEKLFF. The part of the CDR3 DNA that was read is TGTGCCGGACGGGACAGGGTAGGGGAGGCAACTAATGAAAAA. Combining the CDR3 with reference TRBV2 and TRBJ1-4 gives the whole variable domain EPEVTQTPSHQVTQMGQEVILRCVPISNHLYFYWYRQILGQKVEFLVSFYNNEISEKSEIFDDQFSVERPDGSNFTLKIRSTKLEDSAMYFCAGRDRVGEATNEKLFFGSGTQLSVL.

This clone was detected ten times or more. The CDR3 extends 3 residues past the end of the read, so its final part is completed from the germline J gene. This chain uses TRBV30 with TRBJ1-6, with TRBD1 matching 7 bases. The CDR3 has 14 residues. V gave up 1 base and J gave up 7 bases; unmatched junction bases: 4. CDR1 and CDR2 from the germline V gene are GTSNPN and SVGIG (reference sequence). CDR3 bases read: TGTGCCTGGAGTGGGGGACAGCCGAATTCACCC. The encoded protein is CAWSGGQPNSP. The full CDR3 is CAWSGGQPNSPLHF.

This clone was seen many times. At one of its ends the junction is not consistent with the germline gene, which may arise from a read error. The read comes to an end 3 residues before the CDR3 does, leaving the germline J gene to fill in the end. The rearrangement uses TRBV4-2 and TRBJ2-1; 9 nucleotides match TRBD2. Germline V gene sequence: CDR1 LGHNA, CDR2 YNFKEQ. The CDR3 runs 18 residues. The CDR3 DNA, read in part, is TGCGCCAGCAGCCAAGGGGGTAGCGGGAGTCTATCCTACAATGAG. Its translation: CASSQGGSGSLSYNE. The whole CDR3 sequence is CASSQGGSGSLSYNEQFF.

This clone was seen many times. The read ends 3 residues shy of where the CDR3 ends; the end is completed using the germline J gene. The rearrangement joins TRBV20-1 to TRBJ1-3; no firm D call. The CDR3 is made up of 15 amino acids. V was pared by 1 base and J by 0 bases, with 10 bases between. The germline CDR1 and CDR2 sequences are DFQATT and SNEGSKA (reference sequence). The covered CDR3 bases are TGCAGTGCTAGAGTTCTAGAATTCTCTGGAAACACC. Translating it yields CSARVLEFSGNT. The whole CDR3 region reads CSARVLEFSGNTIYF.

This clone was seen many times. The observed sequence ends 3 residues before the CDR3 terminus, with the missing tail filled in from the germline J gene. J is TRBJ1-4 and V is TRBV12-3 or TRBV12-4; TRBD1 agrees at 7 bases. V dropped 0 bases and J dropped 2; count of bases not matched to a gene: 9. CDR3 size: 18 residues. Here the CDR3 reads CASSLAPGQYATNEKLFF. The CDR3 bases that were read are TGTGCCAGCAGTTTAGCCCCGGGACAGTACGCGACTAATGAAAAA.

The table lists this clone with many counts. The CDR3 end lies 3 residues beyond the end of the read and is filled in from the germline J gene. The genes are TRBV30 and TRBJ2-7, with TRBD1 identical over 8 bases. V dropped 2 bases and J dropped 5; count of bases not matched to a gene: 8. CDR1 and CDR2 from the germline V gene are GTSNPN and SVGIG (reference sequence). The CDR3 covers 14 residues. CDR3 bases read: TGTGCCTGGAGTCCACCCGGGACAGGTGACGAG. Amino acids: CAWSPPGTGDE. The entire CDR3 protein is CAWSPPGTGDEQYF.

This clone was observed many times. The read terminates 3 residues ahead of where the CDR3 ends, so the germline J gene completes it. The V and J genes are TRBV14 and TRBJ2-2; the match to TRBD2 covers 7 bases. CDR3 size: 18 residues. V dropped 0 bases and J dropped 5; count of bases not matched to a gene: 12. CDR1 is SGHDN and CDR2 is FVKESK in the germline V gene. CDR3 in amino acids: CASSQDRLAGVRTGELFF. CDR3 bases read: TGTGCCAGCAGCCAAGATCGTCTGGCGGGAGTAAGGACCGGGGAG.

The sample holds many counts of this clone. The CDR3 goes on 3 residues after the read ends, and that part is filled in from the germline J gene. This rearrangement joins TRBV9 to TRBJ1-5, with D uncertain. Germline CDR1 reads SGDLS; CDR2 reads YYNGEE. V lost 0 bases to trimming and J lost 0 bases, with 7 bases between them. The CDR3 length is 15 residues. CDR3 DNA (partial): TGTGCCAGCAGCGTAGACTTGAATAGCAATCAGCCC. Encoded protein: CASSVDLNSNQP. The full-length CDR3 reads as CASSVDLNSNQPQHF.

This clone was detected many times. The part of the CDR3 DNA that was read is TGTGCCAGTGCCTCTAGCACCGGGGAG. It translates to CASASSTGE. The entire CDR3 is CASASSTGELFF. This chain joins TRBV19 and TRBJ2-2, with D unresolved. The CDR3 end is not reached by the read, which stops 3 residues before it; the germline J gene fills it in. Trimming removed 8 bases from V and 4 bases from J, with 8 bases in between. Germline V lookup: CDR1 LNHDA, CDR2 SQIVND (reference sequence). CDR3 size: 12 residues.